This T cell receptor (beta chain) was retrieved from a study of cytomegalovirus exposure and HLA in healthy donors. Study findings and constraints: Highly shared variants forming one cluster were likely a sequencing artifact.

With respect to this clone: As yet, its antigen is unknown.

This PCR relied on a set of 60 Vbeta primers and 13 Jbeta primers. Profiling relied on immunoSEQ multiplex PCR, and the TCRdb table lists in-frame clones only, not all of them. Among under 100,000 clones listed, about 79% were seen once. The sample consisted of PBMCs. The sequence was collected from a young man in good health and CMV-seropositive.

The CDR3 region is CASSQPAQTLGELFF. The CDR3 DNA reads as TGCGCCAGCAGCCAACCAGCACAGACGTTAGGGGAGCTGTTTTTT. The rearrangement links TRBV4-1 to TRBJ2-2; the D is unclear. In germline, CDR1 is MGHRA, CDR2 YSYEKL. The CDR3 sequence is 15 residues long. The V and J ends lost 2 bases and 8 bases respectively, with 15 bases between them.